A single sample gave rise to the 21 T cell receptor beta chains below, sequenced in a study of CD8 T cells in Susac syndrome (dated by TCRdb to the late 2010s). Libraries came from the immunoSEQ multiplex PCR assay. RNA was extracted with the RNeasy kit and roughly 0.45 to 1 ug was reverse transcribed using random hexamers. Using fastp trimming at Q25 and MiXCR clonotype assembly, TCRdb reanalyzed the public sequencing data and kept in-frame beta chains. Rows are unified per CDR3 protein, each entry keeping the most common DNA and genes. The sample table contains about 300,000 distinct CDR3 sequences; only one count was recorded for about 82% of them. Jointly, the top ten make up 0.21% of the sample. Sequencing input: CD8+ T cells from PBMCs. These receptors were obtained from a human donor with multiple sclerosis.

J is TRBJ1-1 and V is TRBV15; D is ambiguous. Germline assignment: CDR1 LNHNV and CDR2 YYDKDF (reference sequence). The CDR3 has 18 amino acids. V lost 0 bases and J lost 0, with 17 bases in between. CDR3 in DNA: TGTGCCACCAGCAGAGATCCCGCTGGTCGACGGTTGAACACTGAAGCTTTCTTT. It encodes CATSRDPAGRRLNTEAFF.

The chain has TRBV6-5 and TRBJ1-5; D not certain. The CDR3 contains 14 residues. Germline CDR1 reads MNHEY; CDR2 reads SVGAGI. Trimming cost V 6 bases and J 3 bases, with 12 bases left between them. The DNA of the CDR3 is TGTGCCAGCAGCTTCGACGGCCTCAATCAGCCCCAGCATTTT. This encodes CASSFDGLNQPQHF.

The table lists this clonotype with a few counts. The chain has TRBV7-2 and TRBJ2-1; D not resolved. V lost 5 bases to trimming and J lost 9 bases, with 14 bases between them. The CDR3 covers 13 residues. Germline V lookup: CDR1 SGHTA, CDR2 FQGNSA. The chain's CDR3 is CASSLISSPEQFF. DNA for the CDR3: TGTGCCAGCAGCCTAATATCGAGCCCTGAGCAGTTCTTC. The variable domain in full, with the rest retrieved from reference TRBV7-2 and TRBJ2-1, is GAGVSQSPSNKVTEKGKDVELRCDPISGHTALYWYRQSLGQGLEFLIYFQGNSAPDKSGLPSDRFSAERTGGSVSTLTIQRTQQEDSAVYLCASSLISSPEQFFGPGTRLTVL.

The V and J genes are TRBV4-3 and TRBJ2-1; D may be TRBD2 (5 bases). Trimming shortened V by 0 bases and J by 7 bases, and 13 bases separated the two germline ends. This CDR3 has 15 amino acids. CDR1 is LGHNA and CDR2 is YSLEER in the germline V gene. CDR3 loop: CASSQEWERENEQFF. The CDR3 nucleotides are TGCGCCAGCAGCCAAGAATGGGAAAGGGAGAATGAGCAGTTCTTC.

The gene calls are TRBV5-6 and TRBJ2-7, with 7 nucleotides matching TRBD2. Trimming took 1 base from V and 7 from J; bases not matched to a gene: 5. The CDR3 runs 13 residues. Germline CDR1 reads SGHDT; CDR2 reads YYEEEE. The CDR3 spells CASSLWQGLEQYF. CDR3 DNA: TGTGCCAGCAGCTTGTGGCAGGGACTAGAGCAGTACTTC. The full variable domain, in which reference TRBV5-6 and TRBJ2-7 provide the parts outside the CDR3, is DAGVTQSPTHLIKTRGQQVTLRCSPKSGHDTVSWYQQALGQGPQFIFQYYEEEERQRGNFPDRFSGHQFPNYSSELNVNALLLGDSALYLCASSLWQGLEQYFGPGTRLTVT.

This clonotype showed up just a few times. J is TRBJ1-5 and V is TRBV19; 10 nucleotides agree with TRBD1. The CDR3 sequence is 15 residues long. V lost 6 bases, J lost 4 bases, and 6 bases stayed unmatched. The germline V gene has CDR1 LNHDA and CDR2 SQIVND (reference sequence). The CDR3: CASSPRTGGNQPQHF. CDR3 in DNA: TGTGCCAGTAGCCCCAGGACAGGGGGAAATCAGCCCCAGCATTTT.

The V gene is TRBV6-5, the J gene TRBJ1-1; TRBD1 is a possible D gene (5 bases). The CDR3 has 15 amino acids. Germline values: CDR1 MNHEY, CDR2 SVGAGI. The germline V and J ends were trimmed by 6 bases and 6 bases, with 20 bases remaining between them. Here the CDR3 reads CASSRSTREVAEAFF. The CDR3 nucleotides read TGTGCCAGCAGCCGATCCACCAGGGAGGTCGCTGAAGCTTTCTTT.

DNA for the CDR3: TGCGCCAGCAGCCAAGATAGGGAGTTTAGCAATCAGCCCCAGCATTTT. This sequence encodes CASSQDREFSNQPQHF. V usage is TRBV4-3 and J usage is TRBJ1-5; D not resolved. Trimming left V 0 bases short and J 0 bases short, with 9 bases between. Germline CDR1 and CDR2: LGHNA and YSLEER. This CDR3 has 16 amino acids.

This chain uses TRBV20-1 with TRBJ2-1, with TRBD2 identical over 11 bases. Germline V gene sequence: CDR1 DFQATT, CDR2 SNEGSKA (reference sequence). The length of the CDR3 is 15 residues. The trim removed 3 bases at V and 1 base at J, leaving 2 bases unmatched. CDR3 in amino acids: CSARGLADSYNEQFF. The CDR3 nucleotides are TGCAGTGCTAGGGGACTAGCGGATTCCTACAATGAGCAGTTCTTC.

The table lists this clonotype with a few counts. This rearrangement joins TRBV5-5 to TRBJ2-2; D possibly matches TRBD1 or TRBD2 (7 bases each). The CDR3 runs to 13 residues. Germline CDR1 reads SGHKS; CDR2 reads YYEKEE (reference sequence). V lost 7 bases to trimming and J lost 9 bases, with 16 bases between them. CDR3 loop: CASHRGGNRELFF. CDR3 sequence (DNA): TGTGCCAGCCACAGGGGAGGGAACCGGGAGCTGTTTTTT.

This clonotype turned up a few times. The chain has TRBV20-1 and TRBJ2-7; D possibly uses TRBD1 or TRBD2 (5 bases each). V lost 3 bases to trimming and J lost 3 bases, with 24 bases between them. Germline CDR1 DFQATT, CDR2 SNEGSKA (reference sequence). The CDR3 length is 17 residues. The CDR3 spells CSARPRPLGVQGYEQYF. The CDR3 coding sequence is TGCAGTGCTAGGCCTCGCCCACTGGGGGTTCAAGGCTACGAGCAGTACTTC.

This clonotype was seen only once. The J gene is TRBJ1-3, the V gene TRBV7-9; the match to TRBD1 covers 7 bases. Germline V gene data show CDR1 as SEHNR and CDR2 as FQNEAQ (reference sequence). J gave up 3 bases and V 3 bases, and 8 bases lay outside the gene matches. CDR3 length: 16 residues. Here the CDR3 reads CASSFTTGTRGNTIYF. The CDR3 DNA follows: TGTGCCAGCAGCTTCACGACAGGGACTCGTGGAAACACCATATATTTT.

The chain recombines TRBV5-1 with TRBJ2-7, with 10 positions matching TRBD2. This CDR3 has 22 residues. Per germline, CDR1 SGHRS and CDR2 YFSETQ. Trimming at V came to 4 bases and at J to 5 bases, leaving 30 bases not matched to a gene. In DNA form, the CDR3 reads TGCGCCAGCAGCGCAAGACAGGAAACTCGGCTAGCGGGAGCTAGAGGACTAGACGAGCAGTACTTC. Its protein product is CASSARQETRLAGARGLDEQYF.

The chain carries TRBV25-1 and TRBJ2-3; 10 bases line up with TRBD2. The CDR3 loop spans 16 amino acids. CDR1 and CDR2 (germline): MGHDK, SYGVNS. V shed 3 bases and J 4 bases; nucleotides not matched to a gene: 7. The CDR3 loop is CASSDPSGSQADTQYF. CDR3 coding DNA: TGTGCCAGCAGTGACCCTAGCGGGAGTCAGGCAGATACGCAGTATTTT.

The rearrangement links TRBV9 to TRBJ2-3; D gene uncertain. This CDR3 has 13 residues. Trimming took off 0 bases at V and 3 bases at J, with 5 bases between the two ends. Germline V lookup: CDR1 SGDLS, CDR2 YYNGEE. In DNA form, the CDR3 reads TGTGCCAGCAGCGTAGAAGGAACAGATACGCAGTATTTT. Translating gives CASSVEGTDTQYF.

The gene calls are TRBV4-3 and TRBJ2-7; TRBD1 aligns across 7 bases. CDR1 and CDR2 (germline): LGHNA, YSLEER. V shed 0 bases, J shed 7 bases, and the junction held 12 bases outside the gene matches. The length of the CDR3 is 16 residues. The CDR3 DNA reads as TGCGCCAGCAGCCAAGATGGGGGCACAGGGGCCTGGGAGCAGTACTTC. As protein: CASSQDGGTGAWEQYF.

The V call is TRBV3-1, the J call TRBJ1-1; no clear D gene. CDR3 length equals 14 residues. Germline V CDR1 and CDR2: LGHDT, YNNKEL (reference sequence). V was cut by 1 base and J by 0 bases, with 6 bases left in between. This chain's CDR3 is CASSQVGMNTEAFF. The CDR3 DNA reads as TGTGCCAGCAGCCAAGTCGGGATGAACACTGAAGCTTTCTTT. Based on the CDR3 plus reference TRBV3-1 and TRBJ1-1, the full variable domain is DTAVSQTPKYLVTQMGNDKSIKCEQNLGHDTMYWYKQDSKKFLKIMFSYNNKELIINETVPNRFSPKSPDKAHLNLHINSLELGDSAVYFCASSQVGMNTEAFFGQGTRLTVV.

The chain has TRBV5-4 and TRBJ1-2; TRBD1 aligns across 7 bases. The CDR3 runs 17 residues. Trimming took 4 bases from V and 2 from J; bases not matched to a gene: 14. CDR1 is SGHNT, CDR2 YYREEE, per germline (reference sequence). The CDR3 protein is CASSPMFRDRENYGYTF. CDR3 sequence (DNA): TGTGCCAGCAGCCCAATGTTCCGGGACAGAGAGAACTATGGCTACACCTTC.

J is TRBJ1-1 and V is TRBV29-1; maybe TRBD1 (6 bases). The CDR3 consists of 15 residues. Germline CDR1 SQVTM, CDR2 ANQGSEA. V shed 3 bases and J shed 3 bases, with 17 bases lying between them. CDR3 in DNA: TGCAGCGTTGATTACACACCCGGGACACACACTGAAGCTTTCTTT. Translated, it gives CSVDYTPGTHTEAFF.

The chain carries TRBV11-3 and TRBJ1-1; the D is unclear. Germline V lookup: CDR1 SGHNT, CDR2 YENEEA. This CDR3 is 13 amino acids long. V lost 5 bases, J lost 3 bases, and 10 bases lay in between. The CDR3, as DNA: TGTGCCAGCAGCCCACGACTTGACACTGAAGCTTTCTTT. Amino acids: CASSPRLDTEAFF.

This clonotype was seen a single time. The chain uses TRBV9 and TRBJ2-5, with 13 bases lining up with TRBD2. The V and J ends lost 3 bases and 0 bases, in that order; junction bases with no gene match: 5. The germline gives CDR1 SGDLS, CDR2 YYNGEE. The CDR3 consists of 17 residues. CDR3 sequence reads: CASSAGLAGKYQETQYF. CDR3 nucleotides: TGTGCCAGCAGCGCGGGACTAGCGGGGAAGTACCAAGAGACCCAGTACTTC.